These 20 T cell receptor beta chains originate from one sample sequenced in a study of T cell changes during pregnancy in multiple sclerosis. The table came from immunoSEQ multiplex PCR; TCRdb's copy has only in-frame clones and leaves some out. The table records tens of thousands of clones, 89% of them present only once. Sequencing was performed on CD4+ T cells from peripheral blood mononuclear cells, taken after pregnancy. Receptors originate from a female donor with multiple sclerosis, enrolled in a pregnancy study.

This clone has a handful of counts. The chain carries TRBV7-2 and TRBJ1-4; 7 bases map to TRBD1. Germline values: CDR1 SGHTA, CDR2 FQGNSA. The CDR3 is 15 amino acids. V trimming: 5 bases; J trimming: 5 bases; junction bases outside the gene matches: 8. The CDR3 is CASSPGGTANEKLFF. The CDR3 DNA reads as TGTGCCAGCAGCCCAGGGGGGACAGCGAATGAAAAACTGTTTTTT.

The chain is built from TRBV9 and TRBJ1-2; D is possibly TRBD1 (6 bases). The V gene lost 4 bases and the J gene lost 4 bases, with 11 bases spanning the gap. Germline V lookup: CDR1 SGDLS, CDR2 YYNGEE. There are 13 residues in the CDR3. CDR3 DNA sequence: TGTGCCAGCAGCTCCACAGGGACCTATGGCTACACCTTC. Translated: CASSSTGTYGYTF.

The rearrangement links TRBV11-2 to TRBJ2-5; D is perhaps TRBD2 (6 bases). V lost 4 bases, J lost 0 bases, and 9 bases lay in between. CDR1 and CDR2 from the germline V gene are SGHAT and FQNNGV. The CDR3 totals 14 residues. DNA for the CDR3: TGTGCCAGCAGCTCCGGGACTTACCAAGAGACCCAGTACTTC. Translating it yields CASSSGTYQETQYF.

The chain links TRBV7-2 to TRBJ2-3; D remains ambiguous. The germline V gene has CDR1 SGHTA and CDR2 FQGNSA. The CDR3 loop spans 13 amino acids. V was clipped by 5 bases and J by 3 bases, with 9 bases between them. CDR3 amino acids: CASSPYLTDTQYF. The CDR3 DNA reads as TGTGCCAGCAGCCCGTATTTAACAGATACGCAGTATTTT.

The rearrangement joins TRBV7-6 to TRBJ2-2; 8 nucleotides align to TRBD1. The CDR3 is 16 amino acids. CDR1 and CDR2 from the germline V gene are SGHVS and FNYEAQ. Trimming at V came to 5 bases and at J to 4 bases, leaving 9 bases not matched to a gene. As DNA, the CDR3 is TGTGCCAGCAGCGGACAGGGACAAGCAGGCACCGGGGAGCTGTTTTTT. Its translation is CASSGQGQAGTGELFF.

This clone has a single count. This chain connects TRBV9 to TRBJ2-7; tentatively, D is TRBD1 (5 bases). Trimming stripped 3 bases from V and 3 bases from J, with 16 bases between. Germline CDR1 and CDR2: SGDLS and YYNGEE. The CDR3 extends over 15 amino acids. CDR3 nucleotide sequence: TGTGCCAGCAGCGAAGGGGTTTCGAGTGACTACGAGCAGTACTTC. Translation: CASSEGVSSDYEQYF.

The chain carries TRBV9 and TRBJ1-2; perhaps TRBD1 as D (6 bases). Deletions cut 0 bases from V and 7 bases from J, with 22 bases between. Germline CDR1 and CDR2: SGDLS and YYNGEE. This CDR3 is 17 amino acids long. The CDR3 nucleotides are TGTGCCAGCAGCGTAGCCTCGTCAGGGGCGAGAATCGGTGGCTACACCTTC. Its translation: CASSVASSGARIGGYTF.

The chain has TRBV9 and TRBJ1-5; no clear D. The V gene's germline CDR1 is SGDLS and CDR2 YYNGEE. The CDR3 is 15 residues long. The germline V and J ends were trimmed by 0 bases and 2 bases, with 9 bases remaining between them. The CDR3 loop reads CASSVGLGGNQPQHF. The CDR3 DNA sequence: TGTGCCAGCAGCGTAGGTCTAGGCGGCAATCAGCCCCAGCATTTT.

The chain recombines TRBV5-1 with TRBJ2-3, with 9 bases that match TRBD1. With 2 bases clipped from V and 3 bases from J, the junction kept 10 bases outside the gene matches. CDR1 and CDR2 (germline): SGHRS, YFSETQ. The CDR3 extends over 17 amino acids. The CDR3 DNA follows: TGCGCCAGCAGCTTTACATCGGTCGGGACAGGGACAGATACGCAGTATTTT. Amino acids: CASSFTSVGTGTDTQYF.

This chain links TRBV5-1 with TRBJ2-3; 11 bases agree with TRBD2. This CDR3 comprises 17 residues. Germline V CDR1 and CDR2: SGHRS, YFSETQ. The V gene end was trimmed by 0 bases and the J gene end by 2 bases; junction bases not matched to a gene: 5. The CDR3 DNA sequence: TGCGCCAGCAGCTTGGGCTCTAGCGGGAGGCCCACAGATACGCAGTATTTT. This translates into CASSLGSSGRPTDTQYF.

The rearrangement links TRBV29-1 to TRBJ2-1, with 13 bases identical to TRBD2. The CDR3 consists of 16 residues. CDR1 and CDR2 from the germline V gene are SQVTM and ANQGSEA. Germline trimming cut 5 bases from V and 8 bases from J; bases unmatched to any gene: 12. The CDR3 loop reads CSVRGLAGRGTDEQFF. The DNA for the CDR3 is TGCAGCGTTAGGGGACTAGCGGGGAGAGGTACCGATGAGCAGTTCTTC.

The J gene is TRBJ2-7, the V gene TRBV5-1; perhaps TRBD1 as D (5 bases). There are 14 residues in the CDR3. Germline CDR1 and CDR2: SGHRS and YFSETQ. With 4 bases removed from V and 3 bases from J, the gap between germline ends came to 14 bases. The CDR3: CASSPRAQGYEQYF. The CDR3 DNA reads as TGCGCCAGCAGCCCCAGGGCCCAGGGCTACGAGCAGTACTTC.

This clone has just one count. This sequence joins TRBV2 and TRBJ2-3; TRBD1 might be the D (5 bases). V lost 6 bases to trimming and J lost 3 bases, with 10 bases between them. This CDR3 comprises 13 residues. Germline V gene data show CDR1 as SNHLY and CDR2 as FYNNEI. CDR3 coding DNA: TGTGCCAGCAGGGGAAAGGGGACAGATACGCAGTATTTT. This encodes CASRGKGTDTQYF.

The V and J genes are TRBV5-1 and TRBJ2-3, with TRBD2 identical over 7 bases. Germline CDR1 and CDR2: SGHRS and YFSETQ. The CDR3 runs to 15 residues. J lost 6 bases, V lost 0 bases, and 7 bases had no gene match. CDR3 DNA: TGCGCCAGCAGCTTGGCAGGCGGGAGACAGGATACGCAGTATTTT. Protein product: CASSLAGGRQDTQYF.

The DNA for the CDR3 is TGTGCCAGCAGCCCAAACTTCCAACTAGCCAAAAACATTCAGTACTTC. It specifies CASSPNFQLAKNIQYF. The chain uses TRBV7-2 and TRBJ2-4; the D is unclear. Per the germline V gene, CDR1 is SGHTA and CDR2 is FQGNSA. Trimming shortened V by 5 bases and J by 0 bases, and 14 bases separated the two germline ends. The length of the CDR3 is 16 residues.

This chain connects TRBV4-1 to TRBJ2-7, with 13 bases matching TRBD2. The CDR3 totals 20 residues. Germline loops: CDR1 MGHRA, CDR2 YSYEKL. Trimming cost V 3 bases and J 0 bases; bases outside gene matches: 14. CDR3 loop: CASSHPKTSGREAFSYEQYF. The CDR3 DNA reads TGCGCCAGCAGCCATCCCAAAACTAGCGGGAGGGAGGCCTTCTCCTACGAGCAGTACTTC.

The chain combines TRBV10-3 with TRBJ2-7, with TRBD2 as a possible D gene (5 bases). CDR3 size: 12 residues. V lost 5 bases and J 7 bases, leaving 12 bases between the germline ends. Germline CDR1 and CDR2: ENHRY and SYGVKD. This CDR3 reads CAISSIEGEQYF. The CDR3 nucleotides are TGTGCCATCAGTTCCATTGAGGGAGAGCAGTACTTC.

V and J are TRBV7-3 and TRBJ2-1; D is unresolved. Trimming took 1 base from V and 8 from J, leaving 18 bases between them. Looked up from germline, CDR1 is SGHTA and CDR2 is FQGTGA. The CDR3 contains 16 residues. Here the CDR3 reads CASSLIEGSGVYEQFF. The CDR3 bases are TGTGCCAGCAGCTTAATCGAAGGAAGTGGAGTTTATGAGCAGTTCTTC.

As concerns this clone: Other DNA sequences in this specimen translate into the identical CDR3. V gene TRBV29-1 combines with J gene TRBJ2-3, with 9 bases identical to TRBD2. Trimming removed 3 bases from V and 4 bases from J; junction bases left unmatched: 5. This CDR3 spans 14 amino acids. Germline V CDR1 and CDR2: SQVTM, ANQGSEA. In nucleotides, the CDR3 is TGCAGCGTTGAGGGCGGGAGGGGAGCAGATACGCAGTATTTT. It specifies CSVEGGRGADTQYF.

The V gene is TRBV18, the J gene TRBJ2-1; 7 positions agree with TRBD1. CDR1 KGHSH and CDR2 LQKENI come from the germline V gene. J gave up 10 bases and V 4 bases, and 4 bases lay outside the gene matches. The CDR3 length is 12 residues. The CDR3 loop is CASSQRGLEQFF. The CDR3 DNA is TGTGCCAGCTCACAAAGGGGGCTGGAGCAGTTCTTC. Complete variable domain (other parts from reference TRBV18 and TRBJ2-1): NAGVMQNPRHLVRRRGQEARLRCSPMKGHSHVYWYRQLPEEGLKFMVYLQKENIIDESGMPKERFSAEFPKEGPSILRIQQVVRGDSAAYFCASSQRGLEQFFGPGTRLTVL.